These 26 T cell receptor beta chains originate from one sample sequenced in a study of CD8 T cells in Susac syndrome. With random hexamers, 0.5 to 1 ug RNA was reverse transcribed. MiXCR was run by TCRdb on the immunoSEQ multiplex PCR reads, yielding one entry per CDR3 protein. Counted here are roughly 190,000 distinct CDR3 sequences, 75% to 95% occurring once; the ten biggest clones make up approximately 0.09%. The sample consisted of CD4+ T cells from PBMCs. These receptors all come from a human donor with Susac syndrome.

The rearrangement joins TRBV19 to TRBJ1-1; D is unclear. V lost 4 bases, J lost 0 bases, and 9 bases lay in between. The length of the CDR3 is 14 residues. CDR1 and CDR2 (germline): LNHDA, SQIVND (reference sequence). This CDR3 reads CASSSAAMNTEAFF. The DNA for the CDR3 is TGTGCCAGTAGTAGTGCGGCTATGAACACTGAAGCTTTCTTT.

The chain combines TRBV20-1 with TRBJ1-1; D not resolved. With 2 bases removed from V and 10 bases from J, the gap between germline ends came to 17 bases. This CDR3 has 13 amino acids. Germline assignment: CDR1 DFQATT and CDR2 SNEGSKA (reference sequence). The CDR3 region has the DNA TGCAGTGCTAGAAAGTCTGAACAGCCAAGAGCTTTCTTT. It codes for CSARKSEQPRAFF.

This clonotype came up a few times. The CDR3 nucleotides are TGTGCCAGCAGTTACGGACTTAACTATGGCTACACCTTC. Its translation is CASSYGLNYGYTF. The chain recombines TRBV6-5 with TRBJ1-2; D remains ambiguous. Germline V lookup: CDR1 MNHEY, CDR2 SVGAGI. The CDR3 extends over 13 amino acids. V lost 2 bases and J lost 1, with 5 bases in between.

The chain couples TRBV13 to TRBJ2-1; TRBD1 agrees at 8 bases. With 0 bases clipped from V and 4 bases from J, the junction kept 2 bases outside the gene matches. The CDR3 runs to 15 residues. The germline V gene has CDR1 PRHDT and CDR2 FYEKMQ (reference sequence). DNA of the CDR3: TGTGCCAGCAGCTTAGGGACAGGGGTGTACAATGAGCAGTTCTTC. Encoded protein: CASSLGTGVYNEQFF.

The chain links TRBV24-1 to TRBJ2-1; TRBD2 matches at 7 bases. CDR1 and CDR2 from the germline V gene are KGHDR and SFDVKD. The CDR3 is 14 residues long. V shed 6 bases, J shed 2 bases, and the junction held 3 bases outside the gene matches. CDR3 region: CATSQRDPYNEQFF. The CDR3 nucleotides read TGTGCCACCAGTCAGCGGGACCCCTACAATGAGCAGTTCTTC.

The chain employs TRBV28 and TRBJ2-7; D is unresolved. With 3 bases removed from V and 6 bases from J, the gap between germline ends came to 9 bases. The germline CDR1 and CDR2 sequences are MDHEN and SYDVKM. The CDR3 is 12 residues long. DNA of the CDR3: TGTGCCAGCAGTTTTTACAGCGCCGAGCAGTACTTC. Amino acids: CASSFYSAEQYF.

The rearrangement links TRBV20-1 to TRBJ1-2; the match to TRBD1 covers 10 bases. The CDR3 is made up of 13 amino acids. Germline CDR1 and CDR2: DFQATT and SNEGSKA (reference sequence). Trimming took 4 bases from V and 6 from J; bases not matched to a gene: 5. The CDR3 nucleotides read TGCAGTGCTACGCCGGGACAGGGGAATGGCTACACCTTC. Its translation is CSATPGQGNGYTF.

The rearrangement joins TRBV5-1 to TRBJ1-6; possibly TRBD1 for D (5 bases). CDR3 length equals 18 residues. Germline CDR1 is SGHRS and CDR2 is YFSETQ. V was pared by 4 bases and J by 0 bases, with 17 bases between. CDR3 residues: CASSTSRSGGSYNSPLHF. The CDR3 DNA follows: TGCGCCAGCAGCACCTCTCGCTCCGGGGGCTCCTATAATTCACCCCTCCACTTT.

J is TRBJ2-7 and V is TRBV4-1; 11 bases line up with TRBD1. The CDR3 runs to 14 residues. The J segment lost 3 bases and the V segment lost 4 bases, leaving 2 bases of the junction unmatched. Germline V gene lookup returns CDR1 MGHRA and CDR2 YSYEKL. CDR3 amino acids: CASSLDRGLYEQYF. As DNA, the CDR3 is TGCGCCAGCAGCCTGGACAGGGGGCTCTACGAGCAGTACTTC.

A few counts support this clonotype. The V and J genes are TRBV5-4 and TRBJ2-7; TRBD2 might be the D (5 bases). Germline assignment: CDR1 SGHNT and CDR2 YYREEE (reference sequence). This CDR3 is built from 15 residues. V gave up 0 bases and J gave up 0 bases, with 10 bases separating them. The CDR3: CASSLVGSASYEQYF. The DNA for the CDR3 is TGTGCCAGCAGCTTGGTAGGTAGCGCCTCCTACGAGCAGTACTTC.

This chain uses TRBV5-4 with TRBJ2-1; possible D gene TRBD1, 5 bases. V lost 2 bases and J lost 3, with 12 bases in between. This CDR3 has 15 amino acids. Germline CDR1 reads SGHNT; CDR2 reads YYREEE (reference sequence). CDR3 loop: CASSFLGDSYNEQFF. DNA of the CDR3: TGTGCCAGCAGCTTCTTAGGGGATAGCTACAATGAGCAGTTCTTC.

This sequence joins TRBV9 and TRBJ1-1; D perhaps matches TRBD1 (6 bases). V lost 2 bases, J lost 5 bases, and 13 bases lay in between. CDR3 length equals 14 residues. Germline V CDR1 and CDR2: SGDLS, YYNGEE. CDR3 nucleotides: TGTGCCAGCAGCGTGGGACATGGAGAGACTGAAGCTTTCTTT. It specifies CASSVGHGETEAFF.

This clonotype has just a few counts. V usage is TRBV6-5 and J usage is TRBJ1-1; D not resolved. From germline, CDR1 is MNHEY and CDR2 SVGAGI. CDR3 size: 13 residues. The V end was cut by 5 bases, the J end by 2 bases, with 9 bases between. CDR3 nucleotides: TGTGCCAGCAGTCAACCACCAAACACTGAAGCTTTCTTT. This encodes CASSQPPNTEAFF.

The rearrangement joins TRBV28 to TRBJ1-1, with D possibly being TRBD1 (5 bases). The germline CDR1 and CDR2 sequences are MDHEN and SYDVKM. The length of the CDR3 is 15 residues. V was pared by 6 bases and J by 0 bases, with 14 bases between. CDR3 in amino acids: CASSHPADMNTEAFF. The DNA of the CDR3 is TGTGCCAGCAGCCACCCTGCGGACATGAACACTGAAGCTTTCTTT.

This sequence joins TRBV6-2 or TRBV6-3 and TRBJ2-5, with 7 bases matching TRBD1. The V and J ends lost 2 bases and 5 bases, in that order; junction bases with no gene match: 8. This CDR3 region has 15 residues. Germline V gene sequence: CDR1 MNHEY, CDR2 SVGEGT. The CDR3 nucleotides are TGTGCCAGCAGTTACACCGGGACAGCCATGGAGACCCAGTACTTC. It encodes CASSYTGTAMETQYF.

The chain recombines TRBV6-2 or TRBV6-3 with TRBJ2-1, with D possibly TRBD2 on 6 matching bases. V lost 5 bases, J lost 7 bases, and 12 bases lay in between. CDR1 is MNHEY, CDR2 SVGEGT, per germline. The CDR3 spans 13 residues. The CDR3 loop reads CASSGGLTNEQFF. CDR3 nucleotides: TGTGCCAGCAGTGGCGGACTAACGAATGAGCAGTTCTTC.

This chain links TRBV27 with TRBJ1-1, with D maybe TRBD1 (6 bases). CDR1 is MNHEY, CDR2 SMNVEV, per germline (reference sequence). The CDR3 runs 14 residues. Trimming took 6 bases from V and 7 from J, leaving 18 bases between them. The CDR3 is CASSLNRALLEAFF. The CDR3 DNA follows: TGTGCCAGCAGCCTAAACAGGGCTCTCCTTGAAGCTTTCTTT.

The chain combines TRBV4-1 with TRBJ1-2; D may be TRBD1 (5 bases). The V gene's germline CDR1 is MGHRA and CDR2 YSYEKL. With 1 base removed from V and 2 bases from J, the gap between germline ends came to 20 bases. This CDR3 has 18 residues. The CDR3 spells CASSQVTVPVNHNYGYTF. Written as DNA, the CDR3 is TGCGCCAGCAGCCAAGTGACAGTTCCGGTAAACCACAACTATGGCTACACCTTC.

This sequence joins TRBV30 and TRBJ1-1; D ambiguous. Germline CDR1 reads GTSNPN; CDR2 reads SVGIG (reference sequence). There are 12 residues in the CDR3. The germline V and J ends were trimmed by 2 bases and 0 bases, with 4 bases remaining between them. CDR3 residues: CAWSFVNTEAFF. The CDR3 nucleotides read TGTGCCTGGAGTTTCGTGAACACTGAAGCTTTCTTT.

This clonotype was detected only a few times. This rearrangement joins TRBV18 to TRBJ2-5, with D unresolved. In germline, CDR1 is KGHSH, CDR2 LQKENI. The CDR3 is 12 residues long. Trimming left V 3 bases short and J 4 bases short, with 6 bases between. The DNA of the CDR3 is TGTGCCAGCTCACCGACGGGAGAGACCCAGTACTTC. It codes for CASSPTGETQYF.

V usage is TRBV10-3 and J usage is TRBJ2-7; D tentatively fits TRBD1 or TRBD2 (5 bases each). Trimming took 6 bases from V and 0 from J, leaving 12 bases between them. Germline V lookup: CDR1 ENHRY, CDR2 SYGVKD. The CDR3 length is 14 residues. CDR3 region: CAIRGGDSSYEQYF. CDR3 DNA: TGTGCCATCAGAGGAGGCGACAGCTCCTACGAGCAGTACTTC.

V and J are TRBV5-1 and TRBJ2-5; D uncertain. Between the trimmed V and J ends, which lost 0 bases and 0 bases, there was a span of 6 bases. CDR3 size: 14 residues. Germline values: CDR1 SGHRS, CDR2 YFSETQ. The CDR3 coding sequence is TGCGCCAGCAGCTTGGCCCTTGACCAAGAGACCCAGTACTTC. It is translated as CASSLALDQETQYF.

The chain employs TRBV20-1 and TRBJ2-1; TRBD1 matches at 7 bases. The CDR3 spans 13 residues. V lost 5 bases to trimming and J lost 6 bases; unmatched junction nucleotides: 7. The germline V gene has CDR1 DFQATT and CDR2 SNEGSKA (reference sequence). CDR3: CSAALGQLNEQFF. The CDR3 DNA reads TGCAGTGCTGCACTGGGACAGCTCAATGAGCAGTTCTTC.

CDR3 in amino acids: CASSLPAGQGNIQYF. The CDR3, as DNA: TGTGCCAGCAGTTTACCGGCTGGGCAGGGAAACATTCAGTACTTC. The V gene is TRBV12-3 or TRBV12-4, the J gene TRBJ2-4, with TRBD1 as a possible D gene (5 bases). The CDR3 runs to 15 residues. V was shortened by 2 bases and J by 6 bases, with 14 bases between the two germline ends.

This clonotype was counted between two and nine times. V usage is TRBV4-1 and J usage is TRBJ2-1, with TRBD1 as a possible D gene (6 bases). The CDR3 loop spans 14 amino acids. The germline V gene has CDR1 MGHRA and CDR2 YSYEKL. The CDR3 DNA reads TGCGCAACATCAGGGGTGGGCTCCTACAATGAGCAGTTCTTC. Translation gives CATSGVGSYNEQFF.

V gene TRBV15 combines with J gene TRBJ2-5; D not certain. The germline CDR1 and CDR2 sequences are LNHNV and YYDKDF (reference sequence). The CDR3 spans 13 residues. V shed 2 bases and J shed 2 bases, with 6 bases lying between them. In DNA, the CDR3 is TGTGCCACCAGCAGACCGATGCAAGAGACCCAGTACTTC. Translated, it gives CATSRPMQETQYF.